This TCR beta chain was captured in a study of CD8 T cells in Susac syndrome. Susac syndrome patients met recently defined diagnostic criteria for definite or probable disease. Trimming took off 0 bases at V and 4 bases at J, with 11 bases between the two ends. The CDR3 contains 14 residues. Per the germline V gene, CDR1 is SGHRS and CDR2 is YFSETQ. Random hexamers were used to reverse transcribe an amount of roughly 0.5 to 1 ug RNA. From the immunoSEQ multiplex PCR reads, TCRdb called clonotypes with MiXCR, one entry per CDR3 protein. The data hold roughly 140,000 distinct CDR3 sequences, with almost 96% observed a single time.

The receptor was derived from a human donor with Susac syndrome. This chain links TRBV5-1 with TRBJ2-7; no reliable D call. The sample consisted of CD4+ T cells from PBMCs. The CDR3 DNA sequence: TGCGCCAGCAGCTTGGTGATAAATGGGTACGAGCAGTACTTC. Its translation: CASSLVINGYEQYF.